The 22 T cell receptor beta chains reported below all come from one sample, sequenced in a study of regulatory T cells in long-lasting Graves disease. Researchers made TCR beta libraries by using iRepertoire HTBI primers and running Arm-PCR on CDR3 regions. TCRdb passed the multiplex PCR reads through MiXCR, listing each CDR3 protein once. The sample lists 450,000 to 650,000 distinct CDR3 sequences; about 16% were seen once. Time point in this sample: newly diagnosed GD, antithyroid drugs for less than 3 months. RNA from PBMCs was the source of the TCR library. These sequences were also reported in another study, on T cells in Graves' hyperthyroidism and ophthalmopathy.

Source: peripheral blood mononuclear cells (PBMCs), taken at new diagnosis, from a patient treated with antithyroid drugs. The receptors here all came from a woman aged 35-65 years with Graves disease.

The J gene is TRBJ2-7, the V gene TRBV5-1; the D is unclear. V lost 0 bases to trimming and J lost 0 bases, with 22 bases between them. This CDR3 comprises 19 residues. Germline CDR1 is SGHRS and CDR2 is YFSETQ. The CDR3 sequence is CASSLAVTVSRPTSYEQYF. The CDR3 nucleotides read TGCGCCAGCAGCTTGGCCGTCACAGTCTCCAGGCCAACCTCCTACGAGCAGTACTTC.

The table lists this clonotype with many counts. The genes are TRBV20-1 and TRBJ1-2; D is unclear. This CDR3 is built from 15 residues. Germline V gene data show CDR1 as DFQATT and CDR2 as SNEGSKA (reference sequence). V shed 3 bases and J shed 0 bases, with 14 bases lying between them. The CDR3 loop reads CSASRAMTSNYGYTF. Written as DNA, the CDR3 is TGCAGTGCTAGCCGGGCAATGACTTCTAACTATGGCTACACCTTC.

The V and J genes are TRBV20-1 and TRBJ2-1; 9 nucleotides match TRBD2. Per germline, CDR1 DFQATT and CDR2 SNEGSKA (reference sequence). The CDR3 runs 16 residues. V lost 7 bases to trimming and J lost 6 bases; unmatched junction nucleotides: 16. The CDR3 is CSGSDLAGGRGNEQFF. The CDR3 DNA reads TGCAGTGGATCTGACCTCGCGGGGGGGCGAGGCAATGAGCAGTTCTTC.

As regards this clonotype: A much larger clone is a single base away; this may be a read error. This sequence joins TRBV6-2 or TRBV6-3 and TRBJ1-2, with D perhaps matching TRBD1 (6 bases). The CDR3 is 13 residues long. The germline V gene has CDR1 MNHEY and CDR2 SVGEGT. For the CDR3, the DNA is TGTGTCAGCAGTTTAGTGGGGGGCACTGGCTACACCTTC. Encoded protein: CVSSLVGGTGYTF.

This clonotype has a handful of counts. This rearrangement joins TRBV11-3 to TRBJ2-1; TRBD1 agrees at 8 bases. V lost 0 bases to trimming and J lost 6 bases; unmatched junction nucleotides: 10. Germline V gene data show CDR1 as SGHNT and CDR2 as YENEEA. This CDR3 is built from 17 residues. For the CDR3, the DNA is TGTGCCAGCAGCTTAGAGGCCGGGACAGGTTTTTTCAATGAGCAGTTCTTC. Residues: CASSLEAGTGFFNEQFF.

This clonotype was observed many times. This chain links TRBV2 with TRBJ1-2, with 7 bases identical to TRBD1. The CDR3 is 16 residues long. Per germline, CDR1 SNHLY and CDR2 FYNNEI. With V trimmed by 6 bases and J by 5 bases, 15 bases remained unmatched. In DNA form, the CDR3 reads TGTGCCAGCAGCGTACCGCGGGACAGTTGGGATTATGGCTACACCTTC. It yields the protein CASSVPRDSWDYGYTF.

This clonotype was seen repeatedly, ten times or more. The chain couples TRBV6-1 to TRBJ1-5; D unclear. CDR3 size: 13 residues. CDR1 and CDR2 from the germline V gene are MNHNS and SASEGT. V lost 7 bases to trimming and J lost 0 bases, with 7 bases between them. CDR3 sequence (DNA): TGTGCCAGCAACCATTATAGCAATCAGCCCCAGCATTTT. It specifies CASNHYSNQPQHF.

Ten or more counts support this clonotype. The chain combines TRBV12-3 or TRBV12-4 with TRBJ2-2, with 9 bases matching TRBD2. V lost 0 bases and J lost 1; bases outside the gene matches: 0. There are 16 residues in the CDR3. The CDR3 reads CASSLASGGNTGELFF. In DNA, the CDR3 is TGTGCCAGCAGTTTAGCTAGCGGGGGGAACACCGGGGAGCTGTTTTTT.

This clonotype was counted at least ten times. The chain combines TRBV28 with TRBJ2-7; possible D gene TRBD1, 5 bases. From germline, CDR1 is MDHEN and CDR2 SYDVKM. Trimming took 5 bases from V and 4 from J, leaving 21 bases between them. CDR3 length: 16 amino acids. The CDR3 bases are TGTGCCAGCAGTGACCCCGGACATCGATACTTATACGAGCAGTACTTC. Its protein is CASSDPGHRYLYEQYF.

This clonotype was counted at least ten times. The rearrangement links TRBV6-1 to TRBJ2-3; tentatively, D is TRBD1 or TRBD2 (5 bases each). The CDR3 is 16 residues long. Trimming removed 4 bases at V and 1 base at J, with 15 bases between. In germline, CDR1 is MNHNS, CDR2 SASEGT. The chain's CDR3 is CASSGKGTGGTDTQYF. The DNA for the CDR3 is TGTGCCAGCAGTGGAAAGGGGACCGGGGGCACAGATACGCAGTATTTT.

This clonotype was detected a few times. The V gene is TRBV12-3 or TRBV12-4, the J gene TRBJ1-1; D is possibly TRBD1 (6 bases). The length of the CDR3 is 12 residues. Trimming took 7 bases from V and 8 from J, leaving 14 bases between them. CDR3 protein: CASTLFQGEAFF. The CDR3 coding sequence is TGTGCCAGCACCCTTTTCCAGGGGGAAGCTTTCTTT.

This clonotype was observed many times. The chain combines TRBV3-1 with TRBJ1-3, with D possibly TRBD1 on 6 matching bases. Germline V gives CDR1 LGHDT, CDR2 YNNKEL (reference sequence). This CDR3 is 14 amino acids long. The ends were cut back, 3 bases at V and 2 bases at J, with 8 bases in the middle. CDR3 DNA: TGTGCCAGCAGCCATACAGGGACTGGAAACACCATATATTTT. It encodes CASSHTGTGNTIYF.

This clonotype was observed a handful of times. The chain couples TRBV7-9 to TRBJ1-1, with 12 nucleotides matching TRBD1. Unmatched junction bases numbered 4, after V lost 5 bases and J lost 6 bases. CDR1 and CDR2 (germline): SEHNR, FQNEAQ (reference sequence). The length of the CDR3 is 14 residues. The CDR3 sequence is CASSKGTGGSEAFF. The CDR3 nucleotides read TGTGCCAGCAGCAAGGGGACAGGGGGCTCTGAAGCTTTCTTT.

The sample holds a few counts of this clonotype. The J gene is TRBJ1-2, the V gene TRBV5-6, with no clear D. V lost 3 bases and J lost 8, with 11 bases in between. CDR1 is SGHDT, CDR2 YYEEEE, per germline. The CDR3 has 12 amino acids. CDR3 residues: CASSSSGIGYTF. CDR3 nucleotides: TGTGCCAGCAGCTCCAGCGGAATCGGCTACACCTTC. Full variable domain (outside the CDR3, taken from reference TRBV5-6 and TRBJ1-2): DAGVTQSPTHLIKTRGQQVTLRCSPKSGHDTVSWYQQALGQGPQFIFQYYEEEERQRGNFPDRFSGHQFPNYSSELNVNALLLGDSALYLCASSSSGIGYTFGSGTRLTVV.

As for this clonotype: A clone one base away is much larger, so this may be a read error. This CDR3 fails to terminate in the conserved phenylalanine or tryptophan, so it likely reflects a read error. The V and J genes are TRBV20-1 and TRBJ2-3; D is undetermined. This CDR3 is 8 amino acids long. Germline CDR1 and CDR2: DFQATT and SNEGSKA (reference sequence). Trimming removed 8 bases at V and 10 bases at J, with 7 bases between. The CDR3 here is CSSSAQYS. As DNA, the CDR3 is TGCAGTTCATCCGCGCAGTATTCT.

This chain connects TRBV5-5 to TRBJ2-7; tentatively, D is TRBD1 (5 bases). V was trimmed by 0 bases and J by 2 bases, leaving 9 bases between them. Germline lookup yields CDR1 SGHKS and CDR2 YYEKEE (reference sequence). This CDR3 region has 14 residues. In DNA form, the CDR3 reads TGTGCCAGCAGCTTGGGGCGACAGACCTACGAGCAGTACTTC. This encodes CASSLGRQTYEQYF.

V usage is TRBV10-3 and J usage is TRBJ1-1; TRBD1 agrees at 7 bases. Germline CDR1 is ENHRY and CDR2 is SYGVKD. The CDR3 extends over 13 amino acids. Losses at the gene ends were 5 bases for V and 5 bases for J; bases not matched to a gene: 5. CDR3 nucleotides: TGTGCCATCAGTCCCGGGACAGAAACTGAAGCTTTCTTT. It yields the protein CAISPGTETEAFF.

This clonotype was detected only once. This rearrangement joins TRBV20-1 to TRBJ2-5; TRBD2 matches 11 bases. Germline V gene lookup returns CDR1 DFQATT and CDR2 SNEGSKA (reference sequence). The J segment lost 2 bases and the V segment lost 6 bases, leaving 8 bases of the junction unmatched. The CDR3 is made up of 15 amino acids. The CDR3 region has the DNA TGCAGTGCGGTAGCGGGGGGGCGTGGACAAGAGACCCAGTACTTC. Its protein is CSAVAGGRGQETQYF.

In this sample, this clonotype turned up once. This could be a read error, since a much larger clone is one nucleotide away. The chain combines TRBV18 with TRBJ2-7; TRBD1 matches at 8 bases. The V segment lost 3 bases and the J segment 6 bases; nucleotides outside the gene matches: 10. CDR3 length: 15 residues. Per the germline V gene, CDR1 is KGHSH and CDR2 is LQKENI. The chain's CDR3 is CASSPGTGRGREQYF. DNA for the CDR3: TGTGCCAGCTCACCGGGGACAGGACGGGGCCGCGAGCAGTACTTC. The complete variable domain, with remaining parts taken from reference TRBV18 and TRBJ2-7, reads NAGVMQNPRHLVRRRGQEARLRCSPMKGHSHVYWYRQLPEEGLKFMVYLQKENIIDESGMPKERFSAEFPKEGPSILRIQQVVRGDSAAYFCASSPGTGRGREQYFGPGTRLTVT.

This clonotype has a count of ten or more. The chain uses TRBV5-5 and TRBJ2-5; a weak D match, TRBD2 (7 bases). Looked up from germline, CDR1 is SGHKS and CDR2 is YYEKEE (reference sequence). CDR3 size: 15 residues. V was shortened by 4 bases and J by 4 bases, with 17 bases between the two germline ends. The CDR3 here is CASSIEGGSGETQYF. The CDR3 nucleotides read TGTGCCAGCAGCATCGAGGGGGGGTCGGGAGAGACCCAGTACTTC.

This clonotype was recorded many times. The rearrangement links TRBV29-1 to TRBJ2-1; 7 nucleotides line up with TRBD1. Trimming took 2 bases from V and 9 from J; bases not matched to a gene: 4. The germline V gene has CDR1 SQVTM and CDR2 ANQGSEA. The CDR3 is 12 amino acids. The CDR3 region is CSVERTGSEQFF. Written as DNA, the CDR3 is TGCAGCGTTGAACGGACAGGCAGTGAGCAGTTCTTC.

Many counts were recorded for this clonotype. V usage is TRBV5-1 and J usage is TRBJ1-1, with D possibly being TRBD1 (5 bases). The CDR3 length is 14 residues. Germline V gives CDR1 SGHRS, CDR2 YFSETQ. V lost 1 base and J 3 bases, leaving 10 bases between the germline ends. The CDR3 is CASSLFTGDTEAFF. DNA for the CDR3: TGCGCCAGCAGCTTGTTCACAGGCGACACTGAAGCTTTCTTT.